Listed below are T cell receptor beta chains from one sample, sequenced in a study of cytomegalovirus exposure and HLA in healthy donors. TCRdb's table, derived via immunoSEQ multiplex PCR, lists solely in-frame clones and lacks some. The table records 260,000 or so clones, 85% to 90% of them present only once. Sample: PBMCs. All receptors come from a man aged 18-30 years in good health and CMV-seronegative. The CDR3 runs from the conserved cysteine through the conserved F or W.

TRBJ1-2	TRBV5-8	CASSLAGLSYGYTF
TRBJ2-7	TRBV28	CASSPPTIEQYF
TRBJ2-2	TRBV9	CASSISTGTGELFF
TRBJ1-1	TRBV5-1	CASSLESGGTEAFF
TRBJ2-3	TRBV6-6	CASRIAITDTQYF
TRBJ2-7	TRBV7-2	CASSFAESGRDHYEQYF
TRBJ2-6	TRBV29-1	CSVYYPGANVLTF
TRBJ2-3	TRBV27	CASTSGGPDTQYF
TRBJ2-2	TRBV4-1	CASSQETGALTGELFF
TRBJ1-6	TRBV7-9	CASSAGQGNFYYNSPLHF
TRBJ1-1	TRBV10-2	CASKTQVGRAFF
TRBJ1-1	TRBV5-1	CATTDRPDSEAFF
TRBJ1-2	TRBV27	CASSLGSGWGGYTF
TRBJ2-3	TRBV5-6	CASSSGLANTDTQYF
TRBJ2-7	TRBV18	CASSRPQGEQYF
TRBJ1-4	TRBV19	CASSKRQGDEKLFF
TRBJ2-7	TRBV5-1	CASSPGGSYEQYF
TRBJ1-1	TRBV27	CASRWDKRGTEAFF
TRBJ2-3	TRBV5-1	CASSLAGQGTDTQYF
TRBJ1-1	TRBV25-1	CASSDYYTEAFF
TRBJ2-6	TRBV29-1	CSVVLLGGANVLTF
TRBJ2-1	TRBV14	CASSQDYGTGVLNEQFF
TRBJ1-1	TRBV5-6	CASSSSGGPTEAFF
TRBJ2-1	TRBV7-8	CASSLGLAGDPYYNEQFF
TRBJ2-7	TRBV5-1	CASSPRDNGYEQYF
TRBJ1-1	TRBV6-1	CASILGQEEAFF
TRBJ1-3	TRBV30	CAWSPTGSRNTIYF
TRBJ2-7	TRBV28	CASSRITGYEQYF
TRBJ1-1	TRBV9	CASSVASNTEAFF
TRBJ1-4	TRBV28	CASSPTGTGGDEKLFF
TRBJ1-2	TRBV4-3	CASSQGQGAGGYTF
TRBJ1-1	TRBV6-1	CASRDRGAFF
TRBJ2-7	TRBV7-2	CASSLVAGRGQYF
TRBJ2-7	TRBV28	CASLPGAGEQYF
TRBJ1-2	TRBV18	CASSPQGLNYGYTF
TRBJ2-5	TRBV5-1	CASSLMSGQETQYF
TRBJ2-2	TRBV30	CAWSPLAGANTGELFF
TRBJ1-5	TRBV6-1	CASSRGTFGNQPQHF
TRBJ1-6	TRBV5-1	CASSLTGGSPLHF
TRBJ1-4	TRBV12-5	CASGSNTFQLFF
TRBJ2-7	TRBV28	CASTADHYEQYF
TRBJ1-2	TRBV9	CASSVGTGDYGYTF
TRBJ2-7	TRBV28	CASSIHRVLGEQYF
TRBJ1-2	TRBV2	CASSGGQMVAGYTF
TRBJ1-1	TRBV6-5	CASSVGGSLPEAFF
TRBJ1-2	TRBV4-2	CASSQGDRDYGYTF